This TCR beta chain was observed in a study of shared clonotypes between healthy human individuals. Findings and caveats of the study: Sharing across four donors was highest in naive CD4 (around 5%) and lowest in memory CD8 (around 0.4%).

A remark on this clone: The antigen remains undetermined. The sample has other DNA sequences that encode this CDR3 too.

The donor cohort consisted entirely of Caucasian adults residing in Nashville, Tennessee. CD45RA-negative memory and CD45RA+ naive subsets were split from the CD4+ cells. Deep-level settings were used for running the assay. TCRdb's copy holds only in-frame clones and misses some; the assay was immunoSEQ multiplex PCR. The sample contains just over 2,000,000 clones, 85% to 95% of which appear only once. The germline V gene has CDR1 GTSNPN and CDR2 SVGIG (reference sequence). This CDR3 spans 13 amino acids. V lost 1 base, J lost 1 base, and 7 bases lay in between. Sequences were obtained from naive CD4+ T cells sorted from blood. The subset here: CD45RA+ positively selected. This clonotype originated in a man aged 18 to 30 in good health. The V call is TRBV30, the J call TRBJ1-1; the D gene is possibly TRBD1 (5 bases). The CDR3 spells CAWSAGGNTEAFF. The CDR3 coding sequence is TGTGCCTGGAGTGCTGGGGGGAACACTGAAGCTTTCTTT.